The entry below describes one TCR beta chain. Trimming pared 0 bases from V and 4 bases from J, leaving 15 bases between. This CDR3 contains 16 residues. The germline CDR1 and CDR2 sequences are LGHDT and YNNKEL (reference sequence). Some clones are missing from TCRdb's copy, which holds only in-frame ones; the method was immunoSEQ multiplex PCR. The table records roughly 400,000 clones, about 88% of them present only once. These data originate in a study of blood T cell repertoires in COVID-19. Ages ranged from roughly 18 to 100 years, with residence in around 24 US areas. The TCR was taken from a woman in her late teens or twenties who had been exposed to COVID-19. V and J are TRBV3-1 (or the pseudogene TRBV3-2) and TRBJ1-2; the D gene is possibly TRBD1 (5 bases). Sequenced input: PBMCs or T cells enriched from blood (not recorded which). The CDR3 DNA reads TGTGCCAGCAGCCAAGAACGGATTGGCGGGACCTATGGCTACACCTTC. Translating gives CASSQERIGGTYGYTF.